This TCR beta chain was recovered during a study of blood T cell repertoires in COVID-19. Study summary: Sources were T cells, B-cell-depleted T cells, or PBMCs; the material itself was cDNA or gDNA.

V shed 5 bases, J shed 4 bases, and the junction held 11 bases outside the gene matches. Germline V lookup: CDR1 SGHTA, CDR2 FQGNSA. The CDR3 covers 16 residues. In the authors' workflow: Amplification with reference gene primers provided the estimates of nucleated cell counts. TCRdb's table, derived via immunoSEQ multiplex PCR, lists solely in-frame clones and lacks some. V, J and clone size were drawn from that table, and D and trimming were deduced from the DNA. The repertoire consists of under 200,000 clones, with over 75% occurring once and the leading ten covering 0.5% to 0.65%. Sequencing was carried out using peripheral blood. V and J are TRBV7-2 and TRBJ2-5, with 9 bases that match TRBD2. The TCR originated in a man between 45 and 60 years old with acute or convalescent COVID-19. CDR3 nucleotide sequence: TGTGCCAGCAGCCTAGGGGCGGGGGGGCGGTTAGAGACCCAGTACTTC. Amino acids: CASSLGAGGRLETQYF. Full variable domain (rest looked up from reference TRBV7-2 and TRBJ2-5): GAGVSQSPSNKVTEKGKDVELRCDPISGHTALYWYRQSLGQGLEFLIYFQGNSAPDKSGLPSDRFSAERTGGSVSTLTIQRTQQEDSAVYLCASSLGAGGRLETQYFGPGTRLLVL.